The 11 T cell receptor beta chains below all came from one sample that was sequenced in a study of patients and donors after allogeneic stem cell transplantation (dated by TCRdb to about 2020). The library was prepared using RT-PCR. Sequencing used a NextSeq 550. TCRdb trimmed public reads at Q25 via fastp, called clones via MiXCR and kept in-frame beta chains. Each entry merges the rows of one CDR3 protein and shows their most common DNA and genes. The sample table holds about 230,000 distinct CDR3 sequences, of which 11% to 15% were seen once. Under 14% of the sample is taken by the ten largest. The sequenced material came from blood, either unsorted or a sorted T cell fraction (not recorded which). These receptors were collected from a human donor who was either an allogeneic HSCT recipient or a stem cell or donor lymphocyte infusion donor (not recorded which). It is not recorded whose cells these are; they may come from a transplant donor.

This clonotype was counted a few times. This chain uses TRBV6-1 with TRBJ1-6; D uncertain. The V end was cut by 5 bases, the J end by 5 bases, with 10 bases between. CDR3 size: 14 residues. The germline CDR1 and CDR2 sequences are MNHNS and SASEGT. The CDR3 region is CASSPVANNSPLHF. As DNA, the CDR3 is TGTGCCAGCAGTCCGGTGGCAAATAATTCACCCCTCCACTTT.

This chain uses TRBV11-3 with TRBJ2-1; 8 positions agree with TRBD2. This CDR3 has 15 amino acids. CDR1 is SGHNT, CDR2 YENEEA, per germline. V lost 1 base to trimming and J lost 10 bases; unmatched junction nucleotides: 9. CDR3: CASSLVPGGPGEQFF. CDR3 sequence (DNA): TGTGCCAGCAGCTTAGTGCCGGGAGGGCCTGGAGAGCAGTTCTTC.

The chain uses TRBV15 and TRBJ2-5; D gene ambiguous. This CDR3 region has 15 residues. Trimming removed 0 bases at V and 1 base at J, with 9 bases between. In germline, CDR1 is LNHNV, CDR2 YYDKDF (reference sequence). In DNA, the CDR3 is TGTGCCACCAGCAGAGAAGGTCTCGCCCAAGAGACCCAGTACTTC. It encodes CATSREGLAQETQYF.

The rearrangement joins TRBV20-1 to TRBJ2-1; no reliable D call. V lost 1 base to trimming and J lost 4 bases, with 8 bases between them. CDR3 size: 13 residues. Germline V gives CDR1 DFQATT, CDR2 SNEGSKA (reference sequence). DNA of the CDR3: TGCAGTGCTAGAGGAGACTGGTACAATGAGCAGTTCTTC. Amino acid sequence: CSARGDWYNEQFF.

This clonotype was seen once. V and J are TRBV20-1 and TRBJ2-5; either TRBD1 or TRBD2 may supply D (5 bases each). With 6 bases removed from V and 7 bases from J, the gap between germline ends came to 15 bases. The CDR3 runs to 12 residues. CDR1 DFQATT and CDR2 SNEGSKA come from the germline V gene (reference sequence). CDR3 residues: CSAERGEGTQYF. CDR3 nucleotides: TGCAGTGCAGAGAGGGGAGAAGGGACCCAGTACTTC.

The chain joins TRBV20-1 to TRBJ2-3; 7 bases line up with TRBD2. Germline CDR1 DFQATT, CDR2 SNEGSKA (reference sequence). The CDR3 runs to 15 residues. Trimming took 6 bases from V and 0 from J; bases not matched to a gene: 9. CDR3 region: CSAERDLSSTDTQYF. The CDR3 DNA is TGCAGTGCGGAGCGGGATCTCTCTAGCACAGATACGCAGTATTTT.

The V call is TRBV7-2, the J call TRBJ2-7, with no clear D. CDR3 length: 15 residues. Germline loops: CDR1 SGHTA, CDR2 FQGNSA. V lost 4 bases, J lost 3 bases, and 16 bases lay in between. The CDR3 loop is CASSSLGLANYEQYF. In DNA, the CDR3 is TGTGCCAGCAGCTCCCTCGGGCTCGCGAACTACGAGCAGTACTTC. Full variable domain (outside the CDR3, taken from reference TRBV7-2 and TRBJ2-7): GAGVSQSPSNKVTEKGKDVELRCDPISGHTALYWYRQSLGQGLEFLIYFQGNSAPDKSGLPSDRFSAERTGGSVSTLTIQRTQQEDSAVYLCASSSLGLANYEQYFGPGTRLTVT.

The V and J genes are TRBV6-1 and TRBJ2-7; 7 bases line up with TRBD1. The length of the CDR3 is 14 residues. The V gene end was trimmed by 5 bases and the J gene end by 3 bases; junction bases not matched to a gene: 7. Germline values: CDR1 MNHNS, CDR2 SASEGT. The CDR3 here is CASSPPGQRYEQYF. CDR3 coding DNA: TGTGCCAGCAGTCCACCGGGACAGCGCTACGAGCAGTACTTC.

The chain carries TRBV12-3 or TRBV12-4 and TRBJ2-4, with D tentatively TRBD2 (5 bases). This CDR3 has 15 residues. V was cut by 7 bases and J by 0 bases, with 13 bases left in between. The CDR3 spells CASTLRELAKNIQYF. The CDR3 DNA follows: TGTGCCAGCACCCTTCGGGAACTAGCCAAAAACATTCAGTACTTC.

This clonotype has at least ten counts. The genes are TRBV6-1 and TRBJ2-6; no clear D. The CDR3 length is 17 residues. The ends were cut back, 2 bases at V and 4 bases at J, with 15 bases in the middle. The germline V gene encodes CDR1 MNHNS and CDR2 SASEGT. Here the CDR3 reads CASSERGHGVGANVLTF. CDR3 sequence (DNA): TGTGCCAGCAGTGAAAGAGGCCATGGGGTCGGGGCCAACGTCCTGACTTTC.

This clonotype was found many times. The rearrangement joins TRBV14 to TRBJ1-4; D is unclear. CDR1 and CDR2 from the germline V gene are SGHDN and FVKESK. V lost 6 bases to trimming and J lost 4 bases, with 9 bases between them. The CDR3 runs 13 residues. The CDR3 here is CASRRRNNEKLFF. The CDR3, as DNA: TGTGCCAGCAGGCGACGGAATAATGAAAAACTGTTTTTT.